These 19 T cell receptor beta chains came from one sample sequenced in a study of blood T cell repertoires in COVID-19. Only in-frame clones appear in the TCRdb table, and some are missing; sequencing was by immunoSEQ multiplex PCR. Of 350,000 to 450,000 clones listed, 89% are singletons. The specimen sequenced was peripheral blood. These receptors came from a woman aged 35 to 49 with COVID-19, enrolled during active disease.

The rearrangement links TRBV5-1 to TRBJ1-2; 9 nucleotides agree with TRBD1. The CDR3 loop spans 15 amino acids. Per the germline V gene, CDR1 is SGHRS and CDR2 is YFSETQ. V was pared by 4 bases and J by 4 bases, with 8 bases of the junction left unmatched. The CDR3 DNA sequence: TGCGCCAGCAGCCCAGGGACAGGGAGCACCTATGGCTACACCTTC. Amino acid sequence: CASSPGTGSTYGYTF.

V and J are TRBV24-1 and TRBJ2-1, with 9 nucleotides matching TRBD1. CDR3 length equals 15 residues. CDR1 KGHDR and CDR2 SFDVKD come from the germline V gene. V dropped 1 base and J dropped 5; count of bases not matched to a gene: 2. This CDR3 reads CATSDFRQGDNEQFF. The DNA of the CDR3 is TGTGCCACCAGTGATTTTAGACAGGGGGACAATGAGCAGTTCTTC.

This chain links TRBV5-1 with TRBJ1-5; D unresolved. Germline lookup yields CDR1 SGHRS and CDR2 YFSETQ. There are 13 residues in the CDR3. V was shortened by 5 bases and J by 3 bases, with 9 bases between the two germline ends. The DNA of the CDR3 is TGCGCCAGCAGAGAGGGAGACAATCAGCCCCAGCATTTT. This encodes CASREGDNQPQHF.

Here the CDR3 DNA reads TGTGCCAGCTCGGCGGGAAACTATGGCTACACCTTC. As protein: CASSAGNYGYTF. V is TRBV6-6 and J is TRBJ1-2, with D unresolved. Germline CDR1 and CDR2: MNHNY and SVGAGI (reference sequence). There are 12 residues in the CDR3. Trimming left V 8 bases short and J 2 bases short, with 9 bases between.

The chain uses TRBV28 and TRBJ1-5, with D unresolved. Looked up from germline, CDR1 is MDHEN and CDR2 is SYDVKM. The CDR3 is 15 residues long. V was trimmed by 2 bases and J by 4 bases, leaving 12 bases between them. CDR3 DNA sequence: TGTGCCAGCAGTTTAACAGACGGGAATAATCAGCCCCAGCATTTT. It codes for CASSLTDGNNQPQHF.

A single count supports this clone. This rearrangement joins TRBV18 to TRBJ2-7; weak D call: TRBD1 (6 bases). Trimming pared 3 bases from V and 2 bases from J, leaving 14 bases between. This CDR3 region has 15 residues. CDR1 and CDR2 (germline): KGHSH, LQKENI. The CDR3 loop reads CASSPAGVDPYEQYF. The DNA of the CDR3 is TGTGCCAGCTCACCGGCAGGGGTGGACCCCTACGAGCAGTACTTC.

The chain uses TRBV6-4 and TRBJ1-5; no definite D call. Trimming cost V 7 bases and J 3 bases, with 10 bases left between them. This CDR3 has 13 amino acids. Germline CDR1 is MRHNA and CDR2 is SNTAGT. CDR3 sequence (DNA): TGTGCCAGCAACCGACACATCAATCAGCCCCAGCATTTT. Residues: CASNRHINQPQHF.

The chain joins TRBV7-6 to TRBJ1-2; D is perhaps TRBD1 (5 bases). The germline CDR1 and CDR2 sequences are SGHVS and FNYEAQ. Trimming pared 5 bases from V and 3 bases from J, leaving 10 bases between. This CDR3 contains 13 residues. CDR3 region: CASSPRGDYGYTF. CDR3 in DNA: TGTGCCAGCAGCCCACGGGGGGACTATGGCTACACCTTC.

The genes are TRBV5-6 and TRBJ2-1; D may be TRBD2 (6 bases). Germline CDR1 and CDR2: SGHDT and YYEEEE. V was clipped by 5 bases and J by 4 bases, with 13 bases between them. The length of the CDR3 is 14 residues. CDR3 loop: CASRGSGSYNEQFF. The CDR3 nucleotides are TGTGCCAGCAGGGGTAGCGGTTCTTACAATGAGCAGTTCTTC.

The gene calls are TRBV14 and TRBJ1-1; 7 nucleotides agree with TRBD1. This CDR3 spans 14 amino acids. V lost 3 bases, J lost 5 bases, and 6 bases stayed unmatched. Germline lookup yields CDR1 SGHDN and CDR2 FVKESK. Written as DNA, the CDR3 is TGTGCCAGCAGCCAGCCCACCAGGGGGACTGAAGCTTTCTTT. Translation gives CASSQPTRGTEAFF.

The chain combines TRBV11-1 with TRBJ2-1, with TRBD1 as a possible D gene (6 bases). With 6 bases removed from V and 5 bases from J, the gap between germline ends came to 11 bases. The length of the CDR3 is 13 residues. Germline V gene sequence: CDR1 SGHAT, CDR2 FQDESV (reference sequence). CDR3 sequence: CASRRQVDNEQFF. The CDR3 nucleotides read TGTGCCAGCAGGCGACAGGTTGACAATGAGCAGTTCTTC.

This clone was seen only a few times. V is TRBV5-4 and J is TRBJ1-6; D is undetermined. Germline V gene lookup returns CDR1 SGHNT and CDR2 YYREEE (reference sequence). CDR3 size: 12 residues. Trimming took off 4 bases at V and 10 bases at J, with 9 bases between the two ends. CDR3 in amino acids: CASSPLNSPLHF. The CDR3 DNA follows: TGTGCCAGCAGCCCACTAAACTCACCCCTCCACTTT.

The CDR3 DNA reads as TGTGCCAGCAGCTTTGGGACAGGGGGCCTCTACGAGCAGTACTTC. This codes for CASSFGTGGLYEQYF. The chain links TRBV11-1 to TRBJ2-7; TRBD1 matches 12 bases. The CDR3 is 15 residues long. The V gene's germline CDR1 is SGHAT and CDR2 FQDESV (reference sequence). The junction had 3 bases not matched to a gene; V was cut back by 3 bases and J by 3 bases.

In this sample, this clone turned up a few times. The chain employs TRBV30 and TRBJ1-1, with TRBD1 as a possible D gene (6 bases). CDR1 GTSNPN and CDR2 SVGIG come from the germline V gene (reference sequence). The CDR3 runs 12 residues. With 5 bases removed from V and 1 base from J, the gap between germline ends came to 8 bases. CDR3 bases: TGTGCCTGGGACAGGACGAACACTGAAGCTTTCTTT. Its translation: CAWDRTNTEAFF.

V usage is TRBV10-3 and J usage is TRBJ1-5, with TRBD1 matching over 10 bases. Trimming at V came to 8 bases and at J to 6 bases, leaving 7 bases not matched to a gene. CDR3 length: 14 residues. Germline lookup yields CDR1 ENHRY and CDR2 SYGVKD. In DNA form, the CDR3 reads TGTGCCATCGGGACAGGGGAGCAATTTCAGCCCCAGCATTTT. It is translated as CAIGTGEQFQPQHF.

This clone was picked up a small number of times. This chain links TRBV7-2 with TRBJ1-2; the match to TRBD1 covers 9 bases. Per the germline V gene, CDR1 is SGHTA and CDR2 is FQGNSA. The CDR3 covers 13 residues. The trim removed 2 bases at V and 6 bases at J, leaving 1 base unmatched. CDR3 in amino acids: CASSLTGGNGYTF. The CDR3 region has the DNA TGTGCCAGCAGCTTAACAGGGGGCAATGGCTACACCTTC. Full variable domain (outside the CDR3, taken from reference TRBV7-2 and TRBJ1-2): GAGVSQSPSNKVTEKGKDVELRCDPISGHTALYWYRQSLGQGLEFLIYFQGNSAPDKSGLPSDRFSAERTGGSVSTLTIQRTQQEDSAVYLCASSLTGGNGYTFGSGTRLTVV.

The CDR3 DNA follows: TGTGCCAGCAGCGCCCCTGGGGGCGGAAACACCATATATTTT. Protein: CASSAPGGGNTIYF. This rearrangement joins TRBV9 to TRBJ1-3, with TRBD1 as a possible D gene (6 bases). CDR3 length equals 14 residues. Trimming took 3 bases from V and 4 from J, leaving 11 bases between them. The germline CDR1 and CDR2 sequences are SGDLS and YYNGEE.

This chain joins TRBV28 and TRBJ1-1; maybe TRBD1 (5 bases). V lost 3 bases and J lost 7, with 9 bases in between. The CDR3 has 12 residues. Germline values: CDR1 MDHEN, CDR2 SYDVKM. CDR3 protein: CASSFSGLEAFF. The CDR3 DNA is TGTGCCAGCAGTTTCTCAGGGCTTGAAGCTTTCTTT.

The gene calls are TRBV9 and TRBJ1-2; D might be TRBD1 (5 bases). The CDR3 consists of 13 residues. Germline CDR1 SGDLS, CDR2 YYNGEE. V dropped 4 bases and J dropped 4 bases, with 11 bases sitting between them. The CDR3 region is CASSPWGGYGYTF. The CDR3 bases are TGTGCCAGCAGCCCTTGGGGGGGCTATGGCTACACCTTC.